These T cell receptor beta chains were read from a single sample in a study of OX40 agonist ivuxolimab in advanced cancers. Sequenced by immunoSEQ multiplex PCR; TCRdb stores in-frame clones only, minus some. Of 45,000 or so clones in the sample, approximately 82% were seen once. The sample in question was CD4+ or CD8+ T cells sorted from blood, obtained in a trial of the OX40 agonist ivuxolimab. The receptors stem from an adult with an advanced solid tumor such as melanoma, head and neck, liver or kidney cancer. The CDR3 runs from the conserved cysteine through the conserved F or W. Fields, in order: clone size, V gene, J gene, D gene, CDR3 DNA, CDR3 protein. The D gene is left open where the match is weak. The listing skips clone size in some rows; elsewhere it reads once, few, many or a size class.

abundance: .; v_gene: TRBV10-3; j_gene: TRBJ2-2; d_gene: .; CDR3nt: TGTGCCACCGGATGGACAGATCTCAGCGGGGAGCTGTTTTTT; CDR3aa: CATGWTDLSGELFF
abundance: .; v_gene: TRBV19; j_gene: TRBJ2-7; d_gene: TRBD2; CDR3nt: TGTGCCAGTAGTATAAGGGCGGGAGAGGTATACGAGCAGTACTTC; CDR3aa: CASSIRAGEVYEQYF
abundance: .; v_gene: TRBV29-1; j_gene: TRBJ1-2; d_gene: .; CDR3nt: TGCAGCGTTGTCGACTCGGATGGCTACACCTTC; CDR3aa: CSVVDSDGYTF
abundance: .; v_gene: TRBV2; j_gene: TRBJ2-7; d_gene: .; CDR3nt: TGTGCCAGCAGTGATCAGGGAACCTACGAGCAGTACTTC; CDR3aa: CASSDQGTYEQYF
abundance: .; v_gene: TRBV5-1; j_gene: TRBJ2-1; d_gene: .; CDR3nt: TGCGCCAGCAGCTTCGTAGACGGGGGAGGTAGGCAGTTCTTC; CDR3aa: CASSFVDGGGRQFF
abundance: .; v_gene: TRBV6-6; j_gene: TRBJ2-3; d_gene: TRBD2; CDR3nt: TGTGCCAGCAGTTCTGAGCGGGGGGGCACAGATACGCAGTATTTT; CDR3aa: CASSSERGGTDTQYF
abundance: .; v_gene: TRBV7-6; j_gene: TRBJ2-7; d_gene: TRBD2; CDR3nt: TGTGCCAGCAGCTCCACTAGCGGGAGCTCCTACGAGCAGTACTTC; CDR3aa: CASSSTSGSSYEQYF
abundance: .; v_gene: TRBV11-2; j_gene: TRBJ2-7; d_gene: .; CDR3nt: TGTGCCAGCAGCTTAGCCCGGGACTTCTACGAGCAGTACTTC; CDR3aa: CASSLARDFYEQYF
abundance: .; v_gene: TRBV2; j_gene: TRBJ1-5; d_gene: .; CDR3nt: TGTGCCAGCAGTGGACAGTTTAATCAGCCCCAGCATTTT; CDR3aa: CASSGQFNQPQHF
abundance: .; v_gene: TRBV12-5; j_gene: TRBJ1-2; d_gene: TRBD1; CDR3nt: TGTGCTAGTGGCAGGGGGACAGCCGGCGGCTACACCTTC; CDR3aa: CASGRGTAGGYTF
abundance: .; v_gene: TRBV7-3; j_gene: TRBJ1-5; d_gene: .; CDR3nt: TGTGCCAGCAGAGGGATGGACGGTTGGGATCAGCCCCAGCATTTT; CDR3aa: CASRGMDGWDQPQHF
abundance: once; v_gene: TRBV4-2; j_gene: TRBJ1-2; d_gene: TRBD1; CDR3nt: TGTGCCAGCAGCTTGGGACAGGGGAACAACTATGGCTACACCTTC; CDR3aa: CASSLGQGNNYGYTF
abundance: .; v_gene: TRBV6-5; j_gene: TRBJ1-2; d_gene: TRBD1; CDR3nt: TGTGCCAGCAAAACAGGGGGCGGTGGCTACACCTTC; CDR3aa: CASKTGGGGYTF
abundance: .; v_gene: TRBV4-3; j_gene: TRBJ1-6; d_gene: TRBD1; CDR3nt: TGCGCCAGCAGCCAAGAGGGGACAGGGAATTCACCCCTCCACTTT; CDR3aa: CASSQEGTGNSPLHF
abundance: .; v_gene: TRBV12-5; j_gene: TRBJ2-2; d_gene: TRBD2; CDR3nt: TGTGCTAGTGCCACCAGCGGGGGGGCCAGGACCGGGGAGCTGTTTTTT; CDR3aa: CASATSGGARTGELFF
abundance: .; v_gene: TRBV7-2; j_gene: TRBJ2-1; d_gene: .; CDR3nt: TGTGCCAGCAGCTTAGAAGGCAGGTCCTACAATGAGCAGTTCTTC; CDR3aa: CASSLEGRSYNEQFF
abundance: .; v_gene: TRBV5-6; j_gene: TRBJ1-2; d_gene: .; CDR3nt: TGTGCCAGCAGCTTGGGCCAGGGAAACACCTTC; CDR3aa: CASSLGQGNTF
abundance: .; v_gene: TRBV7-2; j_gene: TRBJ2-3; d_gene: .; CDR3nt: TGTGCCAGCAGCTTCCCTGGGGCAGATACGCAGTATTTT; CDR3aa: CASSFPGADTQYF
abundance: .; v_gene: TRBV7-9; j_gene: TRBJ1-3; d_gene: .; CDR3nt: TGTGCCAGCAGCTTTCAGGGCTCTGGAAACACCATATATTTT; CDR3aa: CASSFQGSGNTIYF
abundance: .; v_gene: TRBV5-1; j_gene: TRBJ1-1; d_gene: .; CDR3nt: TGCGCCAGCAGCCCCATTTTGAACACTGAAGCTTTCTTT; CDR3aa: CASSPILNTEAFF
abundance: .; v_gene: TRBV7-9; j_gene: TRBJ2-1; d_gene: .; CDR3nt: TGTGCCAGCAGTTACAGGGAGCAGTTCTTC; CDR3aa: CASSYREQFF
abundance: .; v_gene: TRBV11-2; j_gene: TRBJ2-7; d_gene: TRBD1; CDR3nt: TGTGCCAGCAGCCGGCTGTGGGACAGAAACTACGAGCAGTACTTC; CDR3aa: CASSRLWDRNYEQYF
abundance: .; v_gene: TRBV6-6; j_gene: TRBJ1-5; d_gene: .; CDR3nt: TGTGCCAGCAGTTACAACAGTTATCAGCCCCAGCATTTT; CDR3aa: CASSYNSYQPQHF
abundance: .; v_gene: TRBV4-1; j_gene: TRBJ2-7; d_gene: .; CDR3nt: TGCGCCAGCAGCCAACTTCCGTTCCTCGAGCAGTACTTC; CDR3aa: CASSQLPFLEQYF
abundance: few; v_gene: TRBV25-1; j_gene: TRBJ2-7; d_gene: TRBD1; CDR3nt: TGTGCCAGCAGGGGACAGGGAGGCTCCTACGAGCAGTACTTC; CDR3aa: CASRGQGGSYEQYF
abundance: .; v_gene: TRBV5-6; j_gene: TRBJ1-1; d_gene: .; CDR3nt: TGTGCCAGCAGCGGCCCAATTGAAGCTTTCTTT; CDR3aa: CASSGPIEAFF
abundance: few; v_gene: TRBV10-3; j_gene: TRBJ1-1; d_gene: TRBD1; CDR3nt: TGTGCCATCAAAAGCGACAGGGTGGACACTGAAGCTTTCTTT; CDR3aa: CAIKSDRVDTEAFF
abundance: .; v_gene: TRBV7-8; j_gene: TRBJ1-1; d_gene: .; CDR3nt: TGTGCCAGCAGCTTACCAGGGGCACCTGAAGCTTTCTTT; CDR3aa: CASSLPGAPEAFF
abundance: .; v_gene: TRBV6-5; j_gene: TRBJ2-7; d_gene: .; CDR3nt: TGTGCCAGCAGTTACTCGGAAGGGGTATCCTACGAGCAGTACTTC; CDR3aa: CASSYSEGVSYEQYF
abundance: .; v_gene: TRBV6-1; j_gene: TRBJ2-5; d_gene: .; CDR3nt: TGTGCCAGTACAGACGTAGGGGTAGGTGAGACCCAGTACTTC; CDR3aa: CASTDVGVGETQYF
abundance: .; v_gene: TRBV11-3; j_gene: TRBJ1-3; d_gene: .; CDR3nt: TGTGCCAGCAGCCCCAGGAGCCCCACGCCTGGAAACACCATATATTTT; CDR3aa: CASSPRSPTPGNTIYF
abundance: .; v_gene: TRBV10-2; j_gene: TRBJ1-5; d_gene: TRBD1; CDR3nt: TGCGCCAGCAGTCCGGGACAGGGGTTGCCCCAGCATTTT; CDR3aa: CASSPGQGLPQHF
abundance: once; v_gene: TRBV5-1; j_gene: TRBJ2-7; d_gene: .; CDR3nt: TGCGCCAGCAGCTTGGTGGGGGCAGACTCCTACGAGCAGTACTTC; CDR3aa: CASSLVGADSYEQYF
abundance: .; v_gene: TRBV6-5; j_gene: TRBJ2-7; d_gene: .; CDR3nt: TGTGCCAGCAGTTCCGTTGGGGTTGGCTCCCACGAGCAGTACTTC; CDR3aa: CASSSVGVGSHEQYF
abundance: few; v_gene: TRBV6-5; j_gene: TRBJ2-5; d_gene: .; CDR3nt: TGTGCCAGCAGTCCGTCGGGGGCAGCGATGAAGACCCAGTACTTC; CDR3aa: CASSPSGAAMKTQYF
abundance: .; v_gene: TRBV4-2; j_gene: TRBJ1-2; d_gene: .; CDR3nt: TGTGCCAGCAGCCAAGATGACAGGCGAAACTATGGCTACACCTTC; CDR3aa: CASSQDDRRNYGYTF
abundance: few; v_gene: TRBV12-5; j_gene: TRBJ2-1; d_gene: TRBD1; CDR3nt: TGTGCTAGTGCCTCAACCCCCGGGACAGAAGTTTTAAGCTCCTACAATGAGCAGTTCTTC; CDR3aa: CASASTPGTEVLSSYNEQFF
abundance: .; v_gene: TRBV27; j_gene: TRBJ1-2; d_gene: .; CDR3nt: TGTGCCAGCAGGCGGGGGGGGGTAGCATATGGCTACACCTTC; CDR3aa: CASRRGGVAYGYTF